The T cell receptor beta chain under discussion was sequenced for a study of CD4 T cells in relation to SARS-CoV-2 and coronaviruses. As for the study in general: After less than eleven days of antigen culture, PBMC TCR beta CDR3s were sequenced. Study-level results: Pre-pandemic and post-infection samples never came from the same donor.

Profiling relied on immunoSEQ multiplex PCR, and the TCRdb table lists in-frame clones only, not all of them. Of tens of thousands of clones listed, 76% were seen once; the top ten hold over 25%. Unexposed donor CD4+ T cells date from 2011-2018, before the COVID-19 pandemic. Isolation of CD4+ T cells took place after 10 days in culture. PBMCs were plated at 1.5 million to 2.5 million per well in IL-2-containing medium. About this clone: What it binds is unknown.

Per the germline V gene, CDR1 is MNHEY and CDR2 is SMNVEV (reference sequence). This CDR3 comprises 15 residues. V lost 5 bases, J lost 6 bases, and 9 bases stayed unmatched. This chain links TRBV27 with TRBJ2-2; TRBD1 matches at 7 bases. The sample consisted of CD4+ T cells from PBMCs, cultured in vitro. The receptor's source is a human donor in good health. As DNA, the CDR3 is TGTGCCAGCAGTACTAAGACAGGGAAATCCGGGGAGCTGTTTTTT. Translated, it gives CASSTKTGKSGELFF.